The rows below give T cell receptor beta chains drawn from one sample of a study of T cells in Graves' hyperthyroidism and ophthalmopathy. TCRdb independently ran MiXCR on the multiplex PCR reads; one entry per CDR3 protein. This table has approximately 270,000 distinct CDR3 sequences, approximately 14% appearing once. The sequencing input was blood. These receptors were collected from a woman between 40 and 50 years old with Graves' hyperthyroidism that later progressed to Graves' ophthalmopathy. The CDR3 runs from the conserved cysteine through the conserved F or W. Each record gives: J gene, clone size, V gene, D gene, CDR3 DNA, CDR3 protein. A D gene is named only where the DNA matches it firmly. Rows give clone size only sometimes, using once, few, many, or a class for an expanded clone.

>TRBJ2-7|many|TRBV30|-
TGTGCCTGGGAGGTGGGCTACGAGCAGTACTTC
CAWEVGYEQYF
>TRBJ1-4|many|TRBV5-1|-
TGCGCCAGCAGCACCGGGGGGATGAATGAAAAACTGTTTTTT
CASSTGGMNEKLFF
>TRBJ2-1|-|TRBV3-1|-
TGTGCCAGCAGCCAATTTAAAATTCGAGGGGACTACAATGAGCAGTTCTTC
CASSQFKIRGDYNEQFF
>TRBJ1-5|many|TRBV28|TRBD1
TGTGCCAGCAGTTTAGCAGGGGGCTTAAATCAGCCCCAGCATTTT
CASSLAGGLNQPQHF
>TRBJ1-1|-|TRBV7-3|-
TGTTCCAGCAGCTTCGCCCCGAACACTGAAGCTTTCTTT
CSSSFAPNTEAFF
>TRBJ2-7|many|TRBV6-1|TRBD2
TGTGCCAGCAAGAAGGGACTAGCGGGAAAGAGCTACGAGCAGTACTTC
CASKKGLAGKSYEQYF
>TRBJ2-7|many|TRBV6-1|TRBD2
TGTGCCAGCAGACCCCGGACTAGCCGTGGGGTCTACGAGCAGTACTTC
CASRPRTSRGVYEQYF
>TRBJ2-2|many|TRBV7-9|-
TGTGCCAGCAGCTTCCTCCCGGGGACGAACACCGGGGAGCTGTTTTTT
CASSFLPGTNTGELFF
>TRBJ2-7|many|TRBV5-5|TRBD1
TGTGCCGGGTGGGCACAGGGGGCGAAGACCTACGAGCAGTACTTC
CAGWAQGAKTYEQYF
>TRBJ2-1|few|TRBV7-9|-
TGTGCCAGCAGCGAATTGGGGAATGAGCAGTTCTTC
CASSELGNEQFF
>TRBJ2-1|many|TRBV20-1|TRBD2
TGCAGTGCTAGAGACTTGACTAGCGGGAGCCCCAGGTACAATGAGCAGTTCTTC
CSARDLTSGSPRYNEQFF
>TRBJ2-7|few|TRBV4-1|TRBD1
TGCGCCAGCAGCCTTGGACAGGGCGTAGCCGAGCAGTACTTC
CASSLGQGVAEQYF
>TRBJ2-3|-|TRBV11-2|TRBD2
TGTGCCAGCAGCTTAGTTGGTAGCGGGACCACAGATACGCAGTATTTT
CASSLVGSGTTDTQYF
>TRBJ1-6|-|TRBV20-1|-
TGCAGTGCTAGGGCGATTATAAGCTCCTATAATTCACCCCTCCACTTT
CSARAIISSYNSPLHF
>TRBJ1-6|many|TRBV27|-
TGTGCCAGCAGTTTTCAGGTTTCCGCATCACCCCTCCACTTT
CASSFQVSASPLHF
>TRBJ2-1|many|TRBV5-1|TRBD2
TGCGCCAGCAGCCCTACCGGGACTAGCGGTTCCTACAATGAGCAGTTCTTC
CASSPTGTSGSYNEQFF
>TRBJ2-1|-|TRBV6-9|TRBD2
TGTGCCAGCAGTTACTACGGAGGGACCGGGACTAGCGGATACAATGAGCAGTTCTTC
CASSYYGGTGTSGYNEQFF
>TRBJ2-3|many|TRBV10-2|TRBD2
TGCGCCAGCAACCCTTCTAGCGGGAGTGGAACAGATACGCAGTATTTT
CASNPSSGSGTDTQYF
>TRBJ1-1|many|TRBV4-2|TRBD1
TGTGCCAGCAGCCACCCCGACAGGGCCACTGAAGCTTTCTTT
CASSHPDRATEAFF
>TRBJ2-6|few|TRBV5-8|TRBD1
TGTGCCAGCAGGAGACCGGGACAGCTATCCTCTGGGGCCAACGTCCTGACTTTC
CASRRPGQLSSGANVLTF